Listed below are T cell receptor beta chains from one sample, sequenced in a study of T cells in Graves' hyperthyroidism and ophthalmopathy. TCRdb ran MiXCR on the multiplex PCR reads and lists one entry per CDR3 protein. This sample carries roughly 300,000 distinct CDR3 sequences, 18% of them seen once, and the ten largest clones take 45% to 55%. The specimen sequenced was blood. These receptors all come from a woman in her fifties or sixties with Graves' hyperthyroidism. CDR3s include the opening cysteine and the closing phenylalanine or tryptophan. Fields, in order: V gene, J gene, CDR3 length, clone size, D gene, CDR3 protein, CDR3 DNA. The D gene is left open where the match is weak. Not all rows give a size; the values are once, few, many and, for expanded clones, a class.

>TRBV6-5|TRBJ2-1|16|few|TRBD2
CASSYAGGQPYNEQFF
TGTGCCAGCAGTTACGCGGGAGGGCAACCTTACAATGAGCAGTTCTTC
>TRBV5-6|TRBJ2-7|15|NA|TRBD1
CASSSDRGQAYEQYF
TGTGCCAGCAGCTCCGACAGGGGGCAGGCCTACGAGCAGTACTTC
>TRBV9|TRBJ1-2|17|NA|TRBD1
CASSIRDRVYINYGYTF
TGTGCCAGCAGCATCCGGGACAGGGTGTATATCAACTATGGCTACACCTTC
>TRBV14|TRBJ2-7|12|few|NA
CASSKSGYEQYF
TGTGCCAGCAGCAAATCGGGCTACGAGCAGTACTTC
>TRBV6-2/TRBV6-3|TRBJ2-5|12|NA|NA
CASSREQETQYF
TGTGCCAGCTCTAGGGAACAAGAGACCCAGTACTTC
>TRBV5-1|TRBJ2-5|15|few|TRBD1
CASSHGQGAGETQYF
TGCGCCAGCAGCCACGGACAGGGGGCCGGAGAGACCCAGTACTTC
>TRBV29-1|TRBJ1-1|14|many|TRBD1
CSVRTGPVGTEAFF
TGCAGCGTGCGGACAGGCCCTGTTGGTACTGAAGCTTTCTTT
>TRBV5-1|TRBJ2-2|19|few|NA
CASSLGLGTFPTGTGELFF
TGCGCCAGCAGCTTGGGGCTAGGTACCTTTCCCACAGGCACCGGGGAGCTGTTTTTT
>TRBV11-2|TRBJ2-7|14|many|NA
CASSSVRGSYEQYF
TGTGCCAGCAGCTCGGTTCGGGGGTCCTACGAGCAGTACTTC
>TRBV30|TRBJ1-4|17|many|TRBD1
CAWSDGQGGFVREKLFF
TGTGCCTGGAGTGACGGACAGGGGGGGTTCGTTCGCGAAAAACTGTTTTTT
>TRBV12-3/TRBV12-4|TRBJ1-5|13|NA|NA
CASSPMNDQPQHF
TGTGCCAGCAGCCCCATGAACGATCAGCCCCAGCATTTT
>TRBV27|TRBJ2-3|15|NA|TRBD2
CASRVGGGGTDTQYF
TGTGCCAGCAGGGTTGGGGGGGGGGGGACAGATACGCAGTATTTT
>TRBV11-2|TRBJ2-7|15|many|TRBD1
CASSSGQGANYEQYF
TGTGCCAGCAGCTCCGGACAGGGGGCCAATTACGAGCAGTACTTC
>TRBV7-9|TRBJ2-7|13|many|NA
CASSLGQGGEQYF
TGTGCCAGCAGCTTAGGCCAGGGTGGCGAGCAGTACTTC
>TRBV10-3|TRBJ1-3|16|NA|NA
CAISEVAGDSGNTIYF
TGTGCCATCAGTGAGGTGGCAGGAGACTCTGGAAACACCATATATTTT
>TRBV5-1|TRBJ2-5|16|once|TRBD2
CASSLGWSGGSETQYF
TGCGCCAGCAGCTTGGGATGGAGCGGGGGGTCGGAGACCCAGTACTTC
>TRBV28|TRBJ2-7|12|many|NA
CACAGASYEQYF
TGTGCCTGTGCCGGAGCCTCCTACGAGCAGTACTTC
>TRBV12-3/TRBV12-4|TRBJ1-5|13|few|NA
CASSKDRNQPQHF
TGTGCCAGCAGTAAGGACAGAAATCAGCCCCAGCATTTT
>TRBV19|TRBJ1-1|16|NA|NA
CASSIRTVRGATEAFF
TGTGCCAGTAGTATCCGGACCGTGAGGGGTGCCACTGAAGCTTTCTTT
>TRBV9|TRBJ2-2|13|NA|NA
CASSVLGTGELFF
TGTGCCAGCAGCGTCCTGGGAACCGGGGAGCTGTTTTTT
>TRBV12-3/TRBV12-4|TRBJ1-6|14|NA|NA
CATHSGQGNSPLHF
TGTGCCACCCATAGCGGGCAGGGCAATTCACCCCTCCACTTT
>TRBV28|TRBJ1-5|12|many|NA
CASSSLREPQHF
TGTGCCAGCAGTTCTCTGAGGGAGCCCCAGCATTTT
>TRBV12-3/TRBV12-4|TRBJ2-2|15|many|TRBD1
CASSFPGQGDGELFF
TGTGCCAGCAGCTTCCCGGGACAGGGGGACGGGGAGCTGTTTTTT
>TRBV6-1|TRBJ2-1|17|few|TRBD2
CASKGFSGGTPYNEQFF
TGTGCCAGCAAAGGGTTCTCGGGAGGAACCCCCTACAATGAGCAGTTCTTC
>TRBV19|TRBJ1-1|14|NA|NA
CASSTFSGKTEAFF
TGTGCCAGTAGTACTTTCTCCGGGAAAACTGAAGCTTTCTTT
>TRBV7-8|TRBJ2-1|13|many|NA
CASSRTEPNEQFF
TGTGCCAGCAGCCGAACAGAGCCGAATGAGCAGTTCTTC
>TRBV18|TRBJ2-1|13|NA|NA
CASSQSRDGEQFF
TGTGCCAGCTCACAATCTAGGGATGGTGAGCAGTTCTTC
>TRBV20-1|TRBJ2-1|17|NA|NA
CSASRNQGLAVVNEQFF
TGCAGTGCTAGTCGGAATCAGGGGCTAGCGGTAGTAAATGAGCAGTTCTTC
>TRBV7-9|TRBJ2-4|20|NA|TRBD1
CASSSIDGTVKSLAKNIQYF
TGTGCCAGCAGCTCCATAGACGGGACAGTTAAGTCTCTAGCCAAAAACATTCAGTACTTC
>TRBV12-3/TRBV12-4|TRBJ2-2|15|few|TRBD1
CASITTGSWPGELFF
TGTGCCAGCATCACGACAGGGAGTTGGCCCGGGGAGCTGTTTTTT
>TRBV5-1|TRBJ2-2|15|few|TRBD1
CASSVRDRDTGELFF
TGCGCCAGCAGCGTCCGGGACAGAGACACCGGGGAGCTGTTTTTT
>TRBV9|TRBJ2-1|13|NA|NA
CASSVRGQREQFF
TGTGCCAGCAGCGTACGGGGGCAACGTGAGCAGTTCTTC
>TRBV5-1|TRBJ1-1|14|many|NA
CASSLQGKNTEAFF
TGCGCCAGCAGCTTACAGGGAAAGAACACTGAAGCTTTCTTT
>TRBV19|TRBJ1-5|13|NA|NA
CASSNQVNQPQHF
TGTGCCAGTAGTAACCAGGTCAATCAGCCCCAGCATTTT
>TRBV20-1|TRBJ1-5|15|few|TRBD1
CSARGQGGQGQPQHF
TGCAGTGCTAGAGGCCAGGGGGGACAGGGTCAGCCCCAGCATTTT
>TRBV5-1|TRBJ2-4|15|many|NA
CASSLNNPGVNIQYF
TGCGCCAGCAGCTTGAATAACCCGGGAGTAAACATTCAGTACTTC
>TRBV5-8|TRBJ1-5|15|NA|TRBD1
CASSSGQARSGPQHF
TGTGCCAGCAGCTCGGGACAGGCTAGGAGTGGGCCCCAGCATTTT
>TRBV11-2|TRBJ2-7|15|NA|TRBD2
CASSLPGLANYEQYF
TGTGCCAGCAGCTTACCGGGACTAGCGAACTACGAGCAGTACTTC
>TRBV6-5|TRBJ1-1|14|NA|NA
CASSYGSHDAEAFF
TGTGCCAGCAGTTACGGCAGTCATGATGCTGAAGCTTTCTTT
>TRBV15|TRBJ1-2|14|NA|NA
CATSPTRLLYGYTF
TGTGCCACCAGCCCGACAAGGCTCCTCTATGGCTACACCTTC
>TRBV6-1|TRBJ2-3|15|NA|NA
CASKNRDPPKHTQYF
TGTGCCAGCAAGAACCGGGACCCCCCCAAGCATACGCAGTATTTT
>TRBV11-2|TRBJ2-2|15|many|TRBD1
CASSLGQGYTGELFF
TGTGCCAGCAGCTTGGGACAGGGATACACCGGGGAGCTGTTTTTT
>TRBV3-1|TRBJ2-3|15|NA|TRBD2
CASSRSAGVTDTQYF
TGTGCCAGCAGCCGTTCAGCGGGAGTCACAGATACGCAGTATTTT
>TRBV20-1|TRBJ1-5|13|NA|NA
CSASDGPNQPQHF
TGCAGTGCTAGTGACGGTCCCAATCAGCCCCAGCATTTT
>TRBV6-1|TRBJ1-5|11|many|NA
CASREVGPQHF
TGTGCCAGCAGGGAGGTGGGGCCCCAGCATTTT
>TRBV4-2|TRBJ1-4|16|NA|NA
CASSQEGVGGDEKLFF
TGTGCCAGCAGCCAAGAGGGAGTTGGGGGGGATGAAAAACTGTTTTTT
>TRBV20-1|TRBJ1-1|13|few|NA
CSARARQNTEAFF
TGCAGTGCTAGAGCCAGGCAGAACACTGAAGCTTTCTTT